Presented here are 15 T cell receptor beta chains from one specimen sequenced in a study of cytomegalovirus exposure and HLA in healthy donors. Amplification used 60 Vbeta primers and 13 Jbeta primers. Sequencing was performed with immunoSEQ multiplex PCR; in TCRdb, only in-frame clones are kept and a portion is missing. This table holds approximately 180,000 clones, roughly 13% found once. Sequencing was performed on PBMCs. All receptors derive from a man aged 50 to 60 in good health and CMV-seropositive.

The chain couples TRBV6-5 to TRBJ1-1; D uncertain. Germline CDR1 and CDR2: MNHEY and SVGAGI. Trimming left V 6 bases short and J 3 bases short, with 14 bases between. The CDR3 consists of 14 residues. The CDR3 DNA is TGTGCCAGCAGCTCCACGAGGGCGGACACTGAAGCTTTCTTT. Its protein is CASSSTRADTEAFF.

The CDR3 spells CAWSGTPPNAEAFF. DNA of the CDR3: TGTGCCTGGAGTGGGACACCCCCTAACGCTGAAGCTTTCTTT. The rearrangement links TRBV30 to TRBJ1-1, with D possibly TRBD1 on 5 matching bases. This CDR3 comprises 14 residues. The germline V gene encodes CDR1 GTSNPN and CDR2 SVGIG (reference sequence). V dropped 1 base and J dropped 6 bases, with 15 bases sitting between them.

This clone has only a few counts. V is TRBV6-6 and J is TRBJ2-5; D might be TRBD2 (7 bases). The ends were cut back, 2 bases at V and 5 bases at J, with 12 bases in the middle. The CDR3 has 14 amino acids. Germline CDR1 and CDR2: MNHNY and SVGAGI (reference sequence). CDR3 residues: CASSYPGGGETQYF. CDR3 nucleotides: TGTGCCAGCAGTTACCCGGGGGGCGGGGAGACCCAGTACTTC.

The genes are TRBV7-2 and TRBJ2-1, with D perhaps matching TRBD1 (6 bases). The V gene lost 4 bases and the J gene lost 9 bases, with 13 bases spanning the gap. The germline gives CDR1 SGHTA, CDR2 FQGNSA. The CDR3 spans 13 residues. The CDR3, as DNA: TGTGCCAGCAGCTCGCTACAGGGAACTGAGCAGTTCTTC. This codes for CASSSLQGTEQFF.

The table lists this clone with a few counts. The V call is TRBV6-5, the J call TRBJ1-3; TRBD1 might be the D (6 bases). The V gene lost 2 bases and the J gene lost 0 bases, with 11 bases spanning the gap. CDR3 length: 16 residues. Germline CDR1 and CDR2: MNHEY and SVGAGI. The CDR3 DNA reads TGTGCCAGCAGTTACAGCCAGGGGATCTCTGGAAACACCATATATTTT. It translates to CASSYSQGISGNTIYF.

This clone was detected a few times. The chain couples TRBV7-2 to TRBJ2-5, with no clear D. The CDR3 covers 13 residues. Between the trimmed V and J ends, which lost 2 bases and 5 bases, there was a span of 9 bases. Germline loops: CDR1 SGHTA, CDR2 FQGNSA. This CDR3 is CASSLIFSETQYF. CDR3 bases: TGTGCCAGCAGCTTAATTTTCTCGGAGACCCAGTACTTC.

This chain joins TRBV2 and TRBJ1-4; TRBD1 aligns across 8 bases. CDR1 and CDR2 (germline): SNHLY, FYNNEI. This CDR3 has 18 residues. The ends lost 0 bases at V and 1 base at J; junction bases unmatched: 7. The CDR3 loop is CASSEAMDRVITNEKLFF. In DNA form, the CDR3 reads TGTGCCAGCAGTGAAGCTATGGACAGGGTGATAACTAATGAAAAACTGTTTTTT.

This clone was recorded a few times. The chain has TRBV2 and TRBJ1-1; TRBD1 aligns across 7 bases. CDR3 size: 14 residues. Looked up from germline, CDR1 is SNHLY and CDR2 is FYNNEI. Trimming cost V 3 bases and J 1 base; bases outside gene matches: 2. CDR3 sequence reads: CASSEEGANTEAFF. The DNA for the CDR3 is TGTGCCAGCAGTGAGGAGGGGGCGAACACTGAAGCTTTCTTT.

This rearrangement joins TRBV5-1 to TRBJ2-4, with 11 bases lining up with TRBD1. The CDR3 sequence is 16 residues long. CDR1 and CDR2 from the germline V gene are SGHRS and YFSETQ. The V segment lost 3 bases and the J segment 0 bases; nucleotides outside the gene matches: 2. The DNA of the CDR3 is TGCGCCAGCAGCTCCGGACAGGGGGCAGCCAAAAACATTCAGTACTTC. Translating gives CASSSGQGAAKNIQYF.

In its sample, this clone was seen a few times. Here the CDR3 reads CASSQTGSQNTIYF. The CDR3 region has the DNA TGTGCCAGCAGCCAGACAGGGAGCCAAAACACCATATATTTT. The rearrangement joins TRBV4-2 to TRBJ1-3, with TRBD1 matching over 7 bases. V shed 3 bases and J 6 bases; nucleotides not matched to a gene: 5. The CDR3 has 14 amino acids. Germline-derived CDR1 and CDR2 are LGHNA and YNFKEQ.

This clone was observed a few times. The V call is TRBV5-1, the J call TRBJ1-6, with D possibly being TRBD1 (6 bases). There are 16 residues in the CDR3. V was pared by 0 bases and J by 5 bases, with 12 bases between. Germline values: CDR1 SGHRS, CDR2 YFSETQ. The CDR3 DNA reads as TGCGCCAGCAGCTTGGACAGGGCCCACAATAATTCACCCCTCCACTTT. Its translation: CASSLDRAHNNSPLHF.

V usage is TRBV9 and J usage is TRBJ1-6, with TRBD1 matching 10 bases. CDR3 length equals 15 residues. Trimming removed 4 bases from V and 7 bases from J; junction bases left unmatched: 5. From germline, CDR1 is SGDLS and CDR2 YYNGEE. Written as DNA, the CDR3 is TGTGCCAGCAGCTTAGAGGGACAGGGGAATTCACCCCTCCACTTT. It yields the protein CASSLEGQGNSPLHF.

This clone was counted only a few times. The V gene is TRBV5-1, the J gene TRBJ1-1; D may be TRBD1 (6 bases). The CDR3 totals 13 residues. From germline, CDR1 is SGHRS and CDR2 YFSETQ. The V gene lost 5 bases and the J gene lost 0 bases, with 8 bases spanning the gap. The chain's CDR3 is CASRAGVNTEAFF. The DNA for the CDR3 is TGCGCCAGCAGGGCAGGGGTGAACACTGAAGCTTTCTTT.

This clone was counted a few times. The chain combines TRBV27 with TRBJ1-6; weak D call: TRBD1 (6 bases). Germline V CDR1 and CDR2: MNHEY, SMNVEV (reference sequence). Trimming shortened V by 8 bases and J by 7 bases, and 21 bases separated the two germline ends. CDR3 length equals 16 residues. The CDR3 DNA reads TGTGCCAGCTTTGAAGGGGGGGCCCCTAGGAATTCACCCCTCCACTTT. Translated: CASFEGGAPRNSPLHF.

The genes are TRBV6-5 and TRBJ1-3; unclear D gene. CDR1 is MNHEY, CDR2 SVGAGI, per germline. CDR3 length: 15 residues. V lost 6 bases, J lost 0 bases, and 12 bases lay in between. The CDR3 DNA reads TGTGCCAGCAGGGGTACACAGAGCTCTGGAAACACCATATATTTT. Its translation is CASRGTQSSGNTIYF.